This record concerns one T cell receptor beta chain sequence. This sample stems from a study of CD8 T cells in Susac syndrome. Study summary: Susac syndrome patients were untreated, on corticosteroids with some adding intravenous immunoglobulin, or on intravenous immunoglobulin only.

CDR1 is SGHRS and CDR2 is YFSETQ in the germline V gene. V was cut by 1 base and J by 0 bases, with 4 bases left in between. The CDR3 is 14 amino acids. TEMRA cells were FACS-enriched, while CD8+ and CD4+ T cells were negatively isolated. Random hexamers were used to reverse transcribe the RNA input (about 0.45 to 1 ug). Amplification of the TCR beta CDR3 was carried out by immunoSEQ multiplex PCR, which spanned a total of 54 Vbeta and 13 Jbeta segments. TCRdb itself ran the immunoSEQ multiplex PCR reads through MiXCR, one entry per CDR3 protein. The profile shows about 71,000 distinct CDR3 sequences, 93% of them singletons.

The receptor comes from a human donor with Susac syndrome. The chain links TRBV5-1 to TRBJ2-2; D unresolved. Sequenced input: CD4+ T cells from PBMCs. CDR3 DNA sequence: TGCGCCAGCAGCTTGTTAACGAACACCGGGGAGCTGTTTTTT. It encodes CASSLLTNTGELFF.